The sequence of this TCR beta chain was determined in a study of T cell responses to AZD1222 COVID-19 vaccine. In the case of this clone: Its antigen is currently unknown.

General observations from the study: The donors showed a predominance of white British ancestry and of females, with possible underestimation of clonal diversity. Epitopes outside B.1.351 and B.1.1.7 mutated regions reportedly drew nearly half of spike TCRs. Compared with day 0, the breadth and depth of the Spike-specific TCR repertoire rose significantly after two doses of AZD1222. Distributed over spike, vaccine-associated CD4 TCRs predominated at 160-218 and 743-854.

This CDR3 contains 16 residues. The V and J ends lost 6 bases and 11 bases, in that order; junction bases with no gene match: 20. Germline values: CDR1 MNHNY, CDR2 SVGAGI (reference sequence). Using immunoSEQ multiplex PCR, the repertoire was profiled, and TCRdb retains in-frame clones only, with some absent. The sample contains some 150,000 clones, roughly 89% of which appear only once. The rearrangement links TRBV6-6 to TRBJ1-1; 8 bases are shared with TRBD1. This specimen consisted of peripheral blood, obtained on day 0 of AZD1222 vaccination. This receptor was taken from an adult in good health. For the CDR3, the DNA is TGTGCCAGCAGCCCCCCCACCCTAATTCGGGACAGGACGGCTTTCTTT. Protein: CASSPPTLIRDRTAFF.